This T cell receptor (beta chain) was recovered during a study of blood T cell repertoires in COVID-19. TCRdb's copy holds only in-frame clones and misses some; the assay was immunoSEQ multiplex PCR. In the table there are about 310,000 clones, nearly 90% of which are singletons. The receptor's source is a woman aged 18 to 35 with acute COVID-19. Sequenced: PBMCs or T cells enriched from blood (not recorded which).

This CDR3 is CASSRQGNTEAFF. CDR3 in DNA: TGTGCCAGCAGCCGACAGGGGAACACTGAAGCTTTCTTT. The chain employs TRBV7-9 and TRBJ1-1, with TRBD1 matching 7 bases. The J segment lost 1 base and the V segment lost 5 bases, leaving 1 base of the junction unmatched. The V gene's germline CDR1 is SEHNR and CDR2 FQNEAQ (reference sequence). This CDR3 is built from 13 residues.